Each of the 14 T cell receptor beta chains below was sequenced from the same sample in a study of blood T cells in healthy people across ages. A second PCR of about 7 to 12 cycles used a sample-barcoded 5' primer and a J-beta primer mix. TCRdb redid the calling of the 5' RACE reads with MiXCR, one entry per CDR3 protein. The table has fewer than 800,000 distinct CDR3 sequences, 25% seen once. This sample was shared with a second study, whose subject was T cells of mothers and their children.

The sample consisted of blood. Every receptor here comes from a boy aged 5-17 years in good health.

CDR3 residues: CASSLERTREVNTEAFF. The CDR3, as DNA: TGTGCCAGCAGCTTAGAGCGGACAAGGGAGGTGAACACTGAAGCTTTCTTT. The chain joins TRBV7-9 to TRBJ1-1; tentative D call: TRBD1 (5 bases). This CDR3 comprises 17 residues. Between the trimmed V and J ends, which lost 1 base and 0 bases, there was a span of 15 bases. The V gene's germline CDR1 is SEHNR and CDR2 FQNEAQ (reference sequence).

In this sample, this clonotype turned up many times. The rearrangement uses TRBV6-1 and TRBJ2-6; 7 bases match TRBD1. The CDR3 sequence is 15 residues long. Trimming cost V 3 bases and J 1 base; bases outside gene matches: 0. Germline V CDR1 and CDR2: MNHNS, SASEGT. CDR3 in amino acids: CASSDRGSGANVLTF. The CDR3 bases are TGTGCCAGCAGTGACAGGGGGTCTGGGGCCAACGTCCTGACTTTC.

This clonotype was found a few times. The rearrangement uses TRBV7-3 and TRBJ2-3; no reliable D call. This CDR3 is built from 14 residues. Germline values: CDR1 SGHTA, CDR2 FQGTGA. Between the trimmed V and J ends, which lost 5 bases and 4 bases, there was a span of 13 bases. Written as DNA, the CDR3 is TGTGCCAGCAGCCCGGGTTTAGTCGCAGATACGCAGTATTTT. It specifies CASSPGLVADTQYF. Drawing the rest from reference TRBV7-3 and TRBJ2-3, the complete variable domain is GAGVSQTPSNKVTEKGKYVELRCDPISGHTALYWYRQSLGQGPEFLIYFQGTGAADDSGLPNDRFFAVRPEGSVSTLKIQRTERGDSAVYLCASSPGLVADTQYFGPGTRLTVL.

This clonotype has more than one count but fewer than ten. The chain joins TRBV4-1 to TRBJ2-7, with 7 bases that match TRBD1. Germline lookup yields CDR1 MGHRA and CDR2 YSYEKL. The CDR3 totals 16 residues. V lost 2 bases to trimming and J lost 3 bases; unmatched junction nucleotides: 10. CDR3 residues: CASSQTGQAGDYEQYF. The CDR3 DNA sequence: TGCGCCAGCAGCCAAACCGGACAGGCCGGGGACTACGAGCAGTACTTC.

This clonotype was found a few times. The CDR3 loop is CASSGQLNTEAFF. DNA for the CDR3: TGTGCCAGTAGTGGACAGTTGAACACTGAAGCTTTCTTT. The V call is TRBV19, the J call TRBJ1-1; the D gene is possibly TRBD1 (6 bases). V was pared by 5 bases and J by 0 bases, with 7 bases between. CDR3 length: 13 residues. Germline values: CDR1 LNHDA, CDR2 SQIVND (reference sequence).

In its sample, this clonotype was seen a few times. The gene calls are TRBV4-3 and TRBJ1-5; possibly TRBD1 for D (5 bases). From germline, CDR1 is LGHNA and CDR2 YSLEER. CDR3 size: 14 residues. The V gene lost 1 base and the J gene lost 10 bases, with 14 bases spanning the gap. The CDR3 loop reads CASSQAAGGVPQHF. CDR3 in DNA: TGCGCCAGCAGCCAAGCGGCCGGGGGAGTCCCCCAGCATTTT.

The genes are TRBV5-1 and TRBJ2-5, with D tentatively TRBD1 or TRBD2 (5 bases each). The J call may be incorrect, as the DNA end agrees better with TRBJ2-1. Germline-derived CDR1 and CDR2 are SGHRS and YFSETQ. The CDR3 extends over 15 amino acids. This chain's CDR3 is CASSLPGDAYNEQFF. The CDR3 DNA reads as TGCGCCAGCAGCCTCCCTGGGGACGCCTACAATGAGCAGTTCTTC.

The CDR3 reads CSGDRGVVETQYF. CDR3 DNA: TGCAGCGGAGACAGGGGCGTTGTGGAGACCCAGTACTTC. The gene calls are TRBV29-1 and TRBJ2-5; 8 nucleotides line up with TRBD1. Looked up from germline, CDR1 is SQVTM and CDR2 is ANQGSEA. Germline trimming cut 7 bases from V and 5 bases from J; bases unmatched to any gene: 9. This CDR3 is built from 13 residues.

This clonotype occurred a few times. The genes are TRBV4-2 and TRBJ2-6; D is undetermined. V was clipped by 0 bases and J by 4 bases, with 7 bases between them. The CDR3 is 15 residues long. The germline V gene encodes CDR1 LGHNA and CDR2 YNFKEQ. CDR3: CASSQDLAGANVLTF. CDR3 DNA sequence: TGTGCCAGCAGCCAAGATCTGGCCGGGGCCAACGTCCTGACTTTC.

This clonotype was detected ten times or more. J is TRBJ2-6 and V is TRBV4-2; D call uncertain. The CDR3 sequence is 15 residues long. V lost 1 base, J lost 0 bases, and 4 bases lay in between. Germline V gene sequence: CDR1 LGHNA, CDR2 YNFKEQ. CDR3: CASSQGGSGANVLTF. In DNA form, the CDR3 reads TGTGCCAGCAGCCAAGGGGGCTCTGGGGCCAACGTCCTGACTTTC.

A note on this clonotype: A junction end diverges from the germline sequence, so it may reflect a read error. The chain links TRBV7-7 to TRBJ2-3; D is ambiguous. This CDR3 has 13 amino acids. CDR1 and CDR2 from the germline V gene are SSHAT and FNYEAQ (reference sequence). This CDR3 is CASSSTPGDTQYF. DNA of the CDR3: TGTGCTAGCAGCTCAACTCCCGGAGATACGCAGTATTTT.

This rearrangement joins TRBV20-1 to TRBJ2-3, with 11 bases matching TRBD2. The germline V gene encodes CDR1 DFQATT and CDR2 SNEGSKA (reference sequence). J gave up 5 bases and V 4 bases, and 11 bases lay outside the gene matches. This CDR3 has 16 residues. The CDR3 reads CSANRLAGGLGDTQYF. CDR3 nucleotides: TGCAGTGCTAATAGGCTAGCGGGGGGCTTGGGAGATACGCAGTATTTT.

The chain joins TRBV12-3 or TRBV12-4 to TRBJ2-1; 7 nucleotides line up with TRBD1. The DNA end lines up better with TRBJ2-5; the J call may be wrong. The CDR3 runs 12 residues. The DNA of the CDR3 is TGTGCCAGTACCGGGACAGAAGAGACCCAGTACTTC. Translation: CASTGTEETQYF.

The chain joins TRBV7-2 to TRBJ2-5, with D unclear. CDR3 length: 14 amino acids. CDR1 and CDR2 from the germline V gene are SGHTA and FQGNSA. V was trimmed by 1 base and J by 5 bases, leaving 11 bases between them. CDR3 DNA sequence: TGTGCCAGCAGCTTAGACCCGCAGGAGGAGACCCAGTACTTC. Translating gives CASSLDPQEETQYF.